This T cell receptor beta chain was obtained from a study of cytomegalovirus exposure and HLA in healthy donors. Turning to the study itself: An early data release held tens of millions of unique TCRs from HLA-typed donors. General observations from the study: Testing in vitro showed three CMV-associated chains specific for CMV antigens. Excluded were some V segments that proved indistinguishable, including TRBV6-2 and TRBV6-3.

The PCR contained 60 Vbeta and 13 Jbeta primers. Produced via immunoSEQ multiplex PCR; TCRdb's table is partial and in-frame only. The sample carries under 150,000 clones, around 77% recorded once. This CDR3 comprises 23 residues. J gave up 3 bases and V 3 bases, and 27 bases lay outside the gene matches. Germline V gene data show CDR1 as MDHEN and CDR2 as SYDVKM. Healthy bone marrow donors supplied every sample. Details on this clone: Its antigen is unidentified.

The TCR originated in a woman aged 55-75 years in good health and CMV-seronegative. The sequenced material came from PBMCs. The genes are TRBV28 and TRBJ2-1, with TRBD1 identical over 9 bases. The CDR3 nucleotides read TGTGCCAGCAGTTTTCTTGGGACAGGGAATAAACCCACCCTAAAAAACATCTACAATGAGCAGTTCTTC. Translation gives CASSFLGTGNKPTLKNIYNEQFF.